This T cell receptor (beta chain) is from a study of tumor-infiltrating lymphocytes in primary liver carcinoma. In the study overall: Recorded tumor stage was T1-T3 N0M0, with diameters of about 4.2 to 10 cm.

Trimming shortened V by 2 bases and J by 5 bases, and 18 bases separated the two germline ends. This CDR3 region has 16 residues. The germline CDR1 and CDR2 sequences are MNHNY and SVGAGI (reference sequence). This clonotype has just a few counts. The authors made TCR beta cDNA from approximately 500 ng total RNA with a constant-region primer. Slightly modified ARM-PCR served as the procedure for the TCR beta libraries. These libraries came from three rounds of nested multiplex PCR. Investigators reported that the first two PCR rounds, at 10 to 11 cycles each, used TRBV1-TRBV30 forward primers with a C-beta reverse primer. From the multiplex PCR reads, TCRdb called clonotypes with MiXCR, one entry per CDR3 protein. Here the sample spans fewer than 75,000 distinct CDR3 sequences, 71% being singletons. Co-extracted RNA and DNA came from approximately 20-30 mg of unsorted bulk tissue. Sampling was performed at five separate regions of each tumor.

This clonotype originated in a man aged 35 to 55 with primary liver carcinoma and hepatitis B virus infection. The V gene is TRBV6-6, the J gene TRBJ2-5; TRBD2 might be the D (6 bases). Sequencing was carried out using liver tumor tissue from sampling region 4. Subset here: tumor region T4, right-lateral pole. The CDR3: CASSYGPIPEGETQYF. The DNA of the CDR3 is TGTGCCAGCAGTTACGGCCCTATCCCGGAGGGGGAGACCCAGTACTTC.